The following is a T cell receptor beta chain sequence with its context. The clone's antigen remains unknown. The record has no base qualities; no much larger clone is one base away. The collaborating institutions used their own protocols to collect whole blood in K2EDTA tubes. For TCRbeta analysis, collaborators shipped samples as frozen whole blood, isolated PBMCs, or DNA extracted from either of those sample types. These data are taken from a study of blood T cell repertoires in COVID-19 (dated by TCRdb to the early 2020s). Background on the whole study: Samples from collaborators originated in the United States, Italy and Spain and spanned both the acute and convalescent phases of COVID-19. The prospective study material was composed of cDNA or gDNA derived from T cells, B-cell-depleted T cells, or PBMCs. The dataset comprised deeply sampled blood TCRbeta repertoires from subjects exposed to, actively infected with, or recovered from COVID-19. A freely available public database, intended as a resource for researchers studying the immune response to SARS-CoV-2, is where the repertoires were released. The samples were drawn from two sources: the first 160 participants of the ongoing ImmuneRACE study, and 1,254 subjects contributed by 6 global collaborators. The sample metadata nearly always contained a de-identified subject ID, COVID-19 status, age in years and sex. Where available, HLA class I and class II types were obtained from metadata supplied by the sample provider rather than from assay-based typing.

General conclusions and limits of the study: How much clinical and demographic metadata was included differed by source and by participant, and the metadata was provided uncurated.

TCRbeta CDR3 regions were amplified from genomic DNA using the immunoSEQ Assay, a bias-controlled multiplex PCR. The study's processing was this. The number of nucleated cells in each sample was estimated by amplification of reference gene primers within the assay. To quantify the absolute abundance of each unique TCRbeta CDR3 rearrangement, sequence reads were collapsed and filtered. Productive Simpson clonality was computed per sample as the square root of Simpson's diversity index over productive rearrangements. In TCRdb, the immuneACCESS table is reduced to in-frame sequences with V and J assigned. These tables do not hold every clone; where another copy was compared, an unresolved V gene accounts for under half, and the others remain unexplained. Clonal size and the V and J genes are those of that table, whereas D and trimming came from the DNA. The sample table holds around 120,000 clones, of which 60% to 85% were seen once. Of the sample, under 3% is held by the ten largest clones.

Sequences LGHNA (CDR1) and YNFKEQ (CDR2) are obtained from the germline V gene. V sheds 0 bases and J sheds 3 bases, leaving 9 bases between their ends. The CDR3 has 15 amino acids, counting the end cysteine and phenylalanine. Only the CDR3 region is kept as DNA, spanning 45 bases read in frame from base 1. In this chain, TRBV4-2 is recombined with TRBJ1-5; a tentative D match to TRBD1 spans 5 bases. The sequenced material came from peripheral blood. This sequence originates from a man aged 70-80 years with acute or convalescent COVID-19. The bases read TGTGCCAGCAGCCAAGAGGGCAGGGCCAATCAGCCCCAGCATTTT. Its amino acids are CASSQEGRANQPQHF.